Presented here are 8 T cell receptor beta chains from one specimen sequenced in a study of shared clonotypes between healthy human individuals. The method was immunoSEQ multiplex PCR; TCRdb's version includes in-frame clones alone and lacks a portion of them. The sample contains 2 million to 2.5 million clones, approximately 93% of which appear only once. Material for sequencing was naive CD4+ T cells from PBMCs. Subset in this sample: CD45RA+ positively selected. All receptors come from a man between 18 and 29 years old in good health. Some clones in this sample may be carry-over from other donors' samples.

The chain is built from TRBV28 and TRBJ1-3; D gene uncertain. From germline, CDR1 is MDHEN and CDR2 SYDVKM. Trimming stripped 5 bases from V and 0 bases from J, with 14 bases between. The CDR3 is 16 amino acids. This CDR3 is CASSTGGSNSGNTIYF. CDR3 nucleotide sequence: TGTGCCAGCAGTACGGGCGGGAGTAACTCTGGAAACACCATATATTTT.

V and J are TRBV6-1 and TRBJ2-5; possible D gene TRBD2, 6 bases. Trimming took 8 bases from V and 4 from J, leaving 17 bases between them. Per germline, CDR1 MNHNS and CDR2 SASEGT. There are 14 residues in the CDR3. The CDR3 DNA follows: TGTGCCAGCGGGCGGGAAAGGTTGGGAGAGACCCAGTACTTC. Translation gives CASGRERLGETQYF.

The chain's CDR3 is CASSLWLGNTIYF. The CDR3 coding sequence is TGTGCCAGCAGCTTGTGGCTAGGAAACACCATATATTTT. The rearrangement joins TRBV5-6 to TRBJ1-3; D not resolved. The V end lost 1 base, the J end lost 4 bases, and 6 bases lay between the germline ends. Germline CDR1 reads SGHDT; CDR2 reads YYEEEE. This CDR3 comprises 13 residues. Based on the CDR3 plus reference TRBV5-6 and TRBJ1-3, the full variable domain is DAGVTQSPTHLIKTRGQQVTLRCSPKSGHDTVSWYQQALGQGPQFIFQYYEEEERQRGNFPDRFSGHQFPNYSSELNVNALLLGDSALYLCASSLWLGNTIYFGEGSWLTVV.

The J gene is TRBJ2-5, the V gene TRBV9, with 8 bases aligning to TRBD1. This CDR3 is 15 amino acids long. With 4 bases clipped from V and 5 bases from J, the junction kept 10 bases outside the gene matches. Germline CDR1 reads SGDLS; CDR2 reads YYNGEE. The DNA of the CDR3 is TGTGCCAGCAGCACAAATCAGGGGGCGCGGGAGACCCAGTACTTC. It codes for CASSTNQGARETQYF.

V is TRBV7-3 and J is TRBJ2-7; TRBD2 matches 10 bases. Germline trimming cut 1 base from V and 3 bases from J; bases unmatched to any gene: 3. This CDR3 spans 15 amino acids. In germline, CDR1 is SGHTA, CDR2 FQGTGA. CDR3 DNA: TGTGCCAGCAGCTTAAGGACTAGCGGTTACTACGAGCAGTACTTC. It codes for CASSLRTSGYYEQYF.

On this clone: Other nucleotide sequences from this sample produce the same CDR3. The chain combines TRBV2 with TRBJ1-3; maybe TRBD1 (6 bases). The ends were cut back, 6 bases at V and 0 bases at J, with 12 bases in the middle. The CDR3 totals 15 residues. Germline V gives CDR1 SNHLY, CDR2 FYNNEI. CDR3 sequence reads: CASSGDRPSGNTIYF. Written as DNA, the CDR3 is TGTGCCAGCAGCGGAGACAGGCCCTCTGGAAACACCATATATTTT.

The J gene is TRBJ2-7, the V gene TRBV10-3, with D maybe TRBD2 (5 bases). The CDR3 loop spans 16 amino acids. CDR1 ENHRY and CDR2 SYGVKD come from the germline V gene. V was shortened by 0 bases and J by 6 bases, with 18 bases between the two germline ends. The CDR3 coding sequence is TGTGCCATCAGTGAGTCGCCCGTAGTAGCGCGACCCGAGCAGTACTTC. This gives the protein CAISESPVVARPEQYF.

V gene TRBV5-1 combines with J gene TRBJ1-2; 8 nucleotides match TRBD1. The CDR3 has 16 residues. Germline V gives CDR1 SGHRS, CDR2 YFSETQ. V lost 0 bases and J lost 4; bases outside the gene matches: 8. For the CDR3, the DNA is TGCGCCAGCAGCTTGGGACAGGGGTTTGTCGGCTATGGCTACACCTTC. Encoded protein: CASSLGQGFVGYGYTF.